These T cell receptor beta chains were read from a single sample in a study of blood T cell repertoires in COVID-19. Generated by immunoSEQ multiplex PCR, the TCRdb table keeps only in-frame clones and is missing some. The repertoire holds 400,000 or so clones, with 80% to 90% as singletons. Sequenced material: PBMCs or T cells enriched from blood (not recorded which). These receptors all stem from a man aged 25-45 years who had recovered from COVID-19. CDR3s include the opening cysteine and the closing phenylalanine or tryptophan. The D gene is left open where the match is weak. Clone size is given for some rows only: seen once, a few or many times, or a class if the clone is expanded.

clone size | J gene | D gene | V gene | CDR3 protein | CDR3 DNA
NA | TRBJ1-1 | NA | TRBV11-2 | CASSLRGENTEAFF | TGTGCCAGCAGCTTAAGAGGCGAAAACACTGAAGCTTTCTTT
NA | TRBJ1-4 | NA | TRBV6-1 | CASSEALRSQATNEKLFF | TGTGCCAGCAGTGAAGCGCTTCGGTCTCAAGCAACTAATGAAAAACTGTTTTTT
NA | TRBJ2-1 | NA | TRBV5-1 | CASSLRDLSYNEQFF | TGCGCCAGCAGCTTGCGCGATCTCTCCTACAATGAGCAGTTCTTC
NA | TRBJ2-3 | TRBD2 | TRBV5-1 | CASSQGLASATQYF | TGCGCCAGCAGCCAGGGACTAGCGTCTGCTACGCAGTATTTT
NA | TRBJ2-2 | NA | TRBV24-1 | CATSDGLVNTGELFF | TGTGCCACCAGTGATGGCCTAGTGAACACCGGGGAGCTGTTTTTT
NA | TRBJ1-6 | TRBD1 | TRBV2 | CASSPDRVNSPLHF | TGTGCCAGCAGTCCCGACAGGGTTAATTCACCCCTCCACTTT
NA | TRBJ2-3 | TRBD2 | TRBV7-2 | CASSSSGNTDTQYF | TGTGCCAGCAGCTCAAGCGGGAACACAGATACGCAGTATTTT
NA | TRBJ2-7 | NA | TRBV14 | CASSFGAPNEQYF | TGTGCCAGCAGTTTTGGGGCTCCCAACGAGCAGTACTTC
NA | TRBJ2-5 | NA | TRBV27 | CASTPAGRQETQYF | TGTGCCAGCACCCCGGCGGGGCGGCAGGAGACCCAGTACTTC
NA | TRBJ1-2 | NA | TRBV5-4 | CASSFGAQGYTF | TGTGCCAGCAGCTTTGGGGCCCAAGGCTACACCTTC
once | TRBJ1-5 | NA | TRBV28 | CASSFREPQHF | TGTGCCAGCAGTTTCCGAGAGCCCCAGCATTTT
NA | TRBJ2-1 | TRBD2 | TRBV10-3 | CAISGGLAEHNEQFF | TGTGCCATCAGTGGGGGACTAGCGGAGCACAATGAGCAGTTCTTC
NA | TRBJ1-1 | NA | TRBV7-2 | CASTPQGVNTEAFF | TGTGCCAGCACCCCCCAGGGTGTGAACACTGAAGCTTTCTTT
NA | TRBJ1-2 | NA | TRBV7-9 | CASSLAGGGHGYTF | TGTGCCAGCAGCTTAGCCGGCGGGGGGCATGGCTACACCTTC
once | TRBJ1-1 | NA | TRBV28 | CASQPVGGSTLYGPEAFF | TGTGCCAGCCAACCGGTGGGGGGGTCTACCCTATATGGGCCTGAAGCTTTCTTT
few | TRBJ2-7 | NA | TRBV19 | CASSSGGTYGLKQYF | TGTGCCAGTAGTTCTGGGGGGACTTACGGATTGAAGCAGTACTTC
NA | TRBJ2-5 | TRBD1 | TRBV19 | CASSRGKTGGLRETQYF | TGTGCCAGTAGTAGGGGAAAAACAGGGGGCTTAAGAGAGACCCAGTACTTC
NA | TRBJ2-3 | TRBD2 | TRBV11-2 | CASSLEFAAGGGNTQYF | TGTGCCAGCAGCTTAGAATTTGCAGCGGGAGGGGGGAATACGCAGTATTTT
NA | TRBJ2-1 | TRBD2 | TRBV5-1 | CASSWGKPRGDEQFF | TGCGCCAGCAGCTGGGGGAAACCCCGGGGGGATGAGCAGTTCTTC
NA | TRBJ2-7 | TRBD2 | TRBV6-1 | CASSEAGLVYEQYF | TGTGCCAGCAGTGAAGCAGGACTAGTCTACGAGCAGTACTTC
NA | TRBJ1-2 | TRBD1 | TRBV24-1 | CATSGSPGQNYGYTF | TGTGCCACCAGTGGATCACCGGGACAGAACTATGGCTACACCTTC
once | TRBJ1-1 | TRBD1 | TRBV7-9 | CASRYPSPGGGRGDTEAFF | TGTGCCAGCAGATATCCCTCCCCAGGGGGCGGCCGTGGGGACACTGAAGCTTTCTTT
NA | TRBJ2-7 | TRBD1 | TRBV30 | CAWSTGQGSYEQYF | TGTGCCTGGAGTACGGGACAGGGCTCCTACGAGCAGTACTTC
NA | TRBJ2-7 | NA | TRBV4-2 | CASSQDHGKVIAYEQYF | TGTGCCAGCAGCCAAGATCACGGGAAGGTCATAGCCTACGAGCAGTACTTC
NA | TRBJ1-1 | NA | TRBV7-8 | CASSLGAPTEAFF | TGTGCCAGCAGCTTAGGAGCCCCGACTGAAGCTTTCTTT
NA | TRBJ2-5 | NA | TRBV28 | CASGEIVQETQYF | TGTGCCAGCGGGGAGATAGTACAAGAGACCCAGTACTTC
NA | TRBJ1-5 | NA | TRBV13 | CASSLRRVGGTSNQPQHF | TGTGCCAGCAGCTTACGGAGGGTTGGGGGTACGAGCAATCAGCCCCAGCATTTT
NA | TRBJ1-4 | NA | TRBV27 | CASSLYPGTTNEKLFF | TGTGCCAGCAGTTTGTACCCAGGGACAACTAATGAAAAACTGTTTTTT
NA | TRBJ1-2 | TRBD1 | TRBV6-5 | CASSYSRDSYGYTF | TGTGCCAGCAGTTACTCTCGGGACAGCTATGGCTACACCTTC
NA | TRBJ1-5 | TRBD1 | TRBV10-3 | CAISEYGTGIFYSNQPQHF | TGTGCCATCAGTGAGTATGGGACAGGGATATTCTATAGCAATCAGCCCCAGCATTTT
NA | TRBJ1-5 | NA | TRBV19 | CASSIATSETVLNQPQHF | TGTGCCAGTAGTATAGCAACCTCCGAGACAGTCCTCAATCAGCCCCAGCATTTT
NA | TRBJ2-3 | NA | TRBV30 | CAWSAWPDTQYF | TGTGCCTGGAGCGCATGGCCAGATACGCAGTATTTT
NA | TRBJ1-6 | NA | TRBV5-5 | CASSPNRGNVNSPLHF | TGTGCCAGCAGCCCGAATCGGGGGAACGTTAATTCACCCCTCCACTTT